One and the same sample provided the 28 T cell receptor beta chains below, sequenced in a study of CD8+CD57+ T cells in acquired aplastic anemia. Patients chosen for sequencing had shown CD8+CD57+ cell expansion by flow cytometry. Both TCR beta VDJ combination and CDR3 sequence profiling were carried out. Genomic DNA was the template for this profiling. TCRdb recomputed calls from the reads with MiXCR, one row per CDR3 protein. The data contain about 170,000 distinct CDR3 sequences, 40% to 50% of them seen just once; the ten biggest clones take up over 0.95%. What was sequenced was sorted CD4+, CD8+, or CD8+CD57+ T cells (not recorded which) from PBMCs. The receptors shown here come from a human donor with aplastic anemia.

This chain joins TRBV24-1 and TRBJ1-2; 9 bases match TRBD1. CDR1 is KGHDR, CDR2 SFDVKD, per germline. This CDR3 is built from 14 residues. V lost 4 bases to trimming and J lost 4 bases; unmatched junction nucleotides: 3. The DNA of the CDR3 is TGTGCCACCAGTGACGTGGACAGGGGCTATGGCTACACCTTC. It is translated as CATSDVDRGYGYTF.

This clonotype was picked up many times. The chain has TRBV6-6 and TRBJ1-2, with unresolved D. The germline gives CDR1 MNHNY, CDR2 SVGAGI (reference sequence). The length of the CDR3 is 13 residues. V was cut by 0 bases and J by 7 bases, with 9 bases left in between. The CDR3 sequence is CASSYSVVGGYTF. CDR3 nucleotides: TGTGCCAGCAGTTACTCGGTGGTTGGTGGCTACACCTTC.

The chain uses TRBV20-1 and TRBJ2-1; D is possibly TRBD1 (5 bases). With 0 bases removed from V and 5 bases from J, the gap between germline ends came to 14 bases. The CDR3 length is 15 residues. Looked up from germline, CDR1 is DFQATT and CDR2 is SNEGSKA (reference sequence). The CDR3 sequence is CSARDVQGGHNEQFF. DNA of the CDR3: TGCAGTGCTAGAGATGTCCAGGGTGGCCACAATGAGCAGTTCTTC.

This clonotype has at least ten counts. This chain links TRBV6-1 with TRBJ1-1; 9 nucleotides align to TRBD1. This CDR3 has 15 amino acids. Trimming at V came to 5 bases and at J to 5 bases, leaving 9 bases not matched to a gene. The germline V gene encodes CDR1 MNHNS and CDR2 SASEGT. The CDR3 sequence: CASSRKGQGGTEAFF. The CDR3 DNA reads TGTGCCAGCAGTCGGAAGGGACAGGGAGGAACTGAAGCTTTCTTT.

This chain joins TRBV29-1 and TRBJ2-1, with D unresolved. CDR1 is SQVTM, CDR2 ANQGSEA, per germline. V lost 8 bases and J 3 bases, leaving 14 bases between the germline ends. This CDR3 has 13 amino acids. CDR3 DNA sequence: TGCAGCTTCGATCCAGGTTACTACAATGAGCAGTTCTTC. Amino acids: CSFDPGYYNEQFF.

The chain is built from TRBV19 and TRBJ2-5; 10 bases fit TRBD2. Per the germline V gene, CDR1 is LNHDA and CDR2 is SQIVND (reference sequence). After removal of 6 bases from V and 1 base from J, the junction contained 2 bases not matched to a gene. This CDR3 comprises 14 residues. CDR3 DNA: TGTGCCAGTAGGCGACTAGCGGGCCAAGAGACCCAGTACTTC. It translates to CASRRLAGQETQYF. Full variable domain (outside the CDR3, taken from reference TRBV19 and TRBJ2-5): DGGITQSPKYLFRKEGQNVTLSCEQNLNHDAMYWYRQDPGQGLRLIYYSQIVNDFQKGDIAEGYSVSREKKESFPLTVTSAQKNPTAFYLCASRRLAGQETQYFGPGTRLLVL.

The rearrangement links TRBV7-2 to TRBJ1-1; 7 nucleotides match TRBD1. This CDR3 region has 15 residues. CDR1 SGHTA and CDR2 FQGNSA come from the germline V gene. Germline trimming cut 5 bases from V and 1 base from J; bases unmatched to any gene: 7. The CDR3 nucleotides are TGTGCCAGCAGCCTAACCGGGACAGCGAACACTGAAGCTTTCTTT. Amino acid sequence: CASSLTGTANTEAFF.

This clonotype was seen more than once but under ten times. The V gene is TRBV3-1, the J gene TRBJ2-4; 9 positions agree with TRBD2. Germline V gives CDR1 LGHDT, CDR2 YNNKEL (reference sequence). The CDR3 has 15 residues. V was clipped by 1 base and J by 4 bases; unmatched bases: 2. CDR3 in amino acids: CASSQGAGGKNIQYF. CDR3 nucleotide sequence: TGTGCCAGCAGCCAAGGGGCGGGGGGGAAAAACATTCAGTACTTC.

Comment on this clonotype: Being one base from a much bigger clone, this may be a read error. The CDR3 DNA sequence: TGTGCCAGCAGCGCACTGCCTACAGGGCGCCCCGGGGTGCTGTTTTTT. Amino acids: CASSALPTGRPGVLFF. The V and J genes are TRBV6-4 and TRBJ2-2; D possibly corresponds to TRBD1 (6 bases). Germline V CDR1 and CDR2: MRHNA, SNTAGT. The CDR3 runs 16 residues.

This sequence joins TRBV4-3 and TRBJ2-7; perhaps D is TRBD1 or TRBD2 (6 bases each). The CDR3 contains 15 residues. CDR1 and CDR2 from the germline V gene are LGHNA and YSLEER. Deletions cut 0 bases from V and 0 bases from J, with 9 bases between. CDR3 coding DNA: TGCGCCAGCAGCCAAGACGGGGGCCGCTCCTACGAGCAGTACTTC. This translates into CASSQDGGRSYEQYF.

This clonotype was counted ten times or more. This chain joins TRBV2 and TRBJ2-7; TRBD2 matches at 14 bases. This CDR3 region has 15 residues. V shed 4 bases and J 2 bases; nucleotides not matched to a gene: 1. Germline V gives CDR1 SNHLY, CDR2 FYNNEI. The CDR3 loop is CASSGGLAGAYEQYF. The DNA of the CDR3 is TGTGCCAGCAGTGGGGGACTAGCGGGAGCCTACGAGCAGTACTTC.

The chain joins TRBV20-1 to TRBJ2-5; D gene ambiguous. Trimming pared 3 bases from V and 5 bases from J, leaving 7 bases between. The CDR3 spans 11 residues. CDR1 and CDR2 from the germline V gene are DFQATT and SNEGSKA (reference sequence). The CDR3 nucleotides read TGCAGTGCTAGGTTGCTCGAGACCCAGTACTTC. It translates to CSARLLETQYF.

This clonotype has ten or more counts. The chain uses TRBV19 and TRBJ2-7, with unresolved D. CDR1 and CDR2 (germline): LNHDA, SQIVND (reference sequence). Deletions cut 4 bases from V and 7 bases from J, with 14 bases between. CDR3 length: 13 residues. The chain's CDR3 is CASSNGERLEQYF. The CDR3 coding sequence is TGTGCCAGTAGTAATGGAGAACGGTTGGAGCAGTACTTC.

This clonotype was counted between two and nine times. Being one base from a much bigger clone, this may be a read error. The chain is built from TRBV14 and TRBJ2-3; D gene uncertain. In germline, CDR1 is SGHDN, CDR2 FVKESK. The V gene lost 4 bases and the J gene lost 6 bases, with 11 bases spanning the gap. The CDR3 extends over 13 amino acids. The CDR3 spells CASSLAIRDTQYF. Written as DNA, the CDR3 is TGTGCCAGCAGCCTGGCTATCCGGGATACGCAGTATTTT.

The chain combines TRBV24-1 with TRBJ2-6, with D tentatively TRBD2 (5 bases). CDR3 size: 15 residues. The V gene's germline CDR1 is KGHDR and CDR2 SFDVKD. Trimming shortened V by 4 bases and J by 1 base, and 7 bases separated the two germline ends. CDR3 nucleotides: TGTGCCACCAGTGACACGGGGTCTGGGGCCAACGTCCTGACTTTC. Its translation: CATSDTGSGANVLTF.

This clonotype showed up many times. This rearrangement joins TRBV5-4 to TRBJ2-7; 15 bases map to TRBD2. Germline V CDR1 and CDR2: SGHNT, YYREEE (reference sequence). V was clipped by 4 bases and J by 2 bases; unmatched bases: 4. The CDR3 is 16 residues long. The CDR3, as DNA: TGTGCCAGCAGCGGGGGGACTAGCGGGGGGCCCTACGAGCAGTACTTC. It translates to CASSGGTSGGPYEQYF.

This clonotype has at least ten counts. The V gene is TRBV20-1, the J gene TRBJ2-7; D is uncertain. The CDR3 has 14 residues. CDR1 is DFQATT, CDR2 SNEGSKA, per germline (reference sequence). Trimming pared 2 bases from V and 2 bases from J, leaving 13 bases between. CDR3 sequence: CSARYRTPTYEQYF. CDR3 nucleotides: TGCAGTGCTAGATACCGGACGCCCACCTACGAGCAGTACTTC.

This clonotype has a handful of counts. V usage is TRBV7-2 and J usage is TRBJ2-5; 7 nucleotides line up with TRBD2. CDR3 length: 14 amino acids. In germline, CDR1 is SGHTA, CDR2 FQGNSA. V lost 4 bases to trimming and J lost 2 bases; unmatched junction nucleotides: 4. CDR3 DNA sequence: TGTGCCAGCAGCTGGATCGGGGGGCAAGAGACCCAGTACTTC. Amino acid sequence: CASSWIGGQETQYF.

This clonotype has a handful of counts. The chain is built from TRBV24-1 and TRBJ2-3; D gene ambiguous. CDR1 and CDR2 (germline): KGHDR, SFDVKD. Trimming left V 5 bases short and J 6 bases short, with 5 bases between. There are 11 residues in the CDR3. CDR3 region: CATSAVDTQYF. For the CDR3, the DNA is TGTGCCACCAGTGCCGTGGATACGCAGTATTTT.

This clonotype appeared a few times. The gene calls are TRBV7-2 and TRBJ1-3; D may be TRBD1 (5 bases). From germline, CDR1 is SGHTA and CDR2 FQGNSA. V lost 5 bases and J lost 4, with 18 bases in between. There are 16 residues in the CDR3. The CDR3 DNA sequence: TGTGCCAGCAGCCAAGATTTTCGGACACTCGGAAACACCATATATTTT. It specifies CASSQDFRTLGNTIYF.

Remarks on this clonotype: A much larger clone differs by one base, so this may be a read error. This rearrangement joins TRBV6-5 to TRBJ1-1; D unresolved. The V gene's germline CDR1 is MNHEY and CDR2 SVGAGI. The CDR3 spans 13 residues. Here the CDR3 reads CASRYLEGTEALF. The CDR3, as DNA: TGTGCCAGCCGGTACCTCGAAGGCACTGAAGCTCTCTTT.

CDR3 in amino acids: CSAPRGGQMDYGYTF. In DNA, the CDR3 is TGCAGTGCCCCCCGGGGGGGGCAAATGGACTATGGCTACACCTTC. The chain carries TRBV20-1 and TRBJ1-2; a weak D match, TRBD1 (6 bases). Trimming pared 6 bases from V and 3 bases from J, leaving 20 bases between. Germline V CDR1 and CDR2: DFQATT, SNEGSKA (reference sequence). The CDR3 length is 15 residues.

This clonotype was counted ten times or more. The rearrangement joins TRBV20-1 to TRBJ2-5, with a weak D call TRBD1 (7 bases). Per germline, CDR1 DFQATT and CDR2 SNEGSKA (reference sequence). V lost 3 bases and J lost 5, with 13 bases in between. This CDR3 comprises 13 residues. DNA of the CDR3: TGCAGTGCTAGGGGGGGACAGATCGAGACCCAGTACTTC. It yields the protein CSARGGQIETQYF.

Many counts were recorded for this clonotype. The chain employs TRBV7-7 and TRBJ2-2; D is unresolved. V shed 5 bases and J shed 6 bases, with 13 bases lying between them. From germline, CDR1 is SSHAT and CDR2 FNYEAQ (reference sequence). CDR3 length: 14 residues. As DNA, the CDR3 is TGTGCCAGCAGCCCTGGTGACGCCGCCGGGGAGCTGTTTTTT. Protein product: CASSPGDAAGELFF. Drawing the rest from reference TRBV7-7 and TRBJ2-2, the complete variable domain is GAGVSQSPRYKVTKRGQDVTLRCDPISSHATLYWYQQALGQGPEFLTYFNYEAQPDKSGLPSDRFSAERPEGSISTLTIQRTEQRDSAMYRCASSPGDAAGELFFGEGSRLTVL.

The chain recombines TRBV2 with TRBJ1-6, with 8 nucleotides matching TRBD1. CDR3 length: 16 residues. The V segment lost 6 bases and the J segment 2 bases; nucleotides outside the gene matches: 6. Per germline, CDR1 SNHLY and CDR2 FYNNEI. Here the CDR3 reads CASRGRGLTYNSPLHF. DNA of the CDR3: TGTGCCAGCAGAGGCAGGGGGCTGACCTATAATTCACCCCTCCACTTT.

Ten or more counts support this clonotype. The J gene is TRBJ2-2, the V gene TRBV2; 11 nucleotides line up with TRBD2. The CDR3 has 15 residues. V was clipped by 6 bases and J by 0 bases; unmatched bases: 0. The germline CDR1 and CDR2 sequences are SNHLY and FYNNEI. CDR3 residues: CASRLAGANTGELFF. The CDR3 DNA sequence: TGTGCCAGCAGACTAGCGGGGGCGAACACCGGGGAGCTGTTTTTT.

This sequence joins TRBV2 and TRBJ2-5; D ambiguous. The germline V and J ends were trimmed by 2 bases and 5 bases, with 12 bases remaining between them. Germline values: CDR1 SNHLY, CDR2 FYNNEI. This CDR3 is 14 amino acids long. The CDR3 is CASSERMRFETQYF. The CDR3 DNA sequence: TGTGCCAGCAGTGAACGTATGCGATTCGAGACCCAGTACTTC.

CDR3 region: CASSKSGGSSYEQYF. The DNA of the CDR3 is TGTGCCAGCAGCAAGAGCGGGGGTAGCTCCTACGAGCAGTACTTC. The rearrangement joins TRBV7-6 to TRBJ2-7, with TRBD2 matching 8 bases. The CDR3 consists of 15 residues. The V gene's germline CDR1 is SGHVS and CDR2 FNYEAQ. V shed 5 bases, J shed 0 bases, and the junction held 6 bases outside the gene matches.